This entry is about one T cell receptor (beta chain). TCRdb's copy holds only in-frame clones and misses some; the assay was immunoSEQ multiplex PCR. This table has approximately 210,000 clones, 80% to 90% appearing once. This CDR3 is 15 amino acids long. Germline V CDR1 and CDR2: SGHTS, YDEGEE. V was clipped by 1 base and J by 2 bases, with 12 bases between them. This sample was included in a study of blood T cell repertoires in COVID-19. The rearrangement links TRBV5-8 to TRBJ1-2; D ambiguous. This clonotype originated in a woman in her 70s with acute or convalescent COVID-19. Sequenced material: peripheral blood. The CDR3 region has the DNA TGTGCCAGCAGCTTGCGAGGCAGTACAAACTATGGCTACACCTTC. Translated, it gives CASSLRGSTNYGYTF.